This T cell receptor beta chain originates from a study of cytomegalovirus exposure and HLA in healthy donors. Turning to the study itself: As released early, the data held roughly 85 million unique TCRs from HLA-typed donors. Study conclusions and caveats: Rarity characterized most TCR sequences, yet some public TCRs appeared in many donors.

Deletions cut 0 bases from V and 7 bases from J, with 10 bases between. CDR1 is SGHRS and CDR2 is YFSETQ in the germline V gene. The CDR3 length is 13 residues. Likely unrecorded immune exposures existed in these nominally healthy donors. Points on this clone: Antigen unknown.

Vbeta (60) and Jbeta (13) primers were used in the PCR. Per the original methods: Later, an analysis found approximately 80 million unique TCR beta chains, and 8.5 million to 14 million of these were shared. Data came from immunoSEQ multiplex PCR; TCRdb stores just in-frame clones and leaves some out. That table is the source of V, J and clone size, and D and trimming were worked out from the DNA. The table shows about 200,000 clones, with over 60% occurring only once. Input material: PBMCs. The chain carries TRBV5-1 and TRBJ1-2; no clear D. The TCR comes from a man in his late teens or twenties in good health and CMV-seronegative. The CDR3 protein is CASSLAIGGGYTF. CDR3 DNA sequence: TGCGCCAGCAGCTTGGCCATTGGAGGTGGCTACACCTTC. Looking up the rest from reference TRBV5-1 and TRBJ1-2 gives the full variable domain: KAGVTQTPRYLIKTRGQQVTLSCSPISGHRSVSWYQQTPGQGLQFLFEYFSETQRNKGNFPGRFSGRQFSNSRSEMNVSTLELGDSALYLCASSLAIGGGYTFGSGTRLTVV.